These 22 T cell receptor beta chains were all obtained from the same sample, sequenced in a study of identifying expanded T cells in peripheral blood. Libraries were prepared by immunoSEQ multiplex PCR; TCRdb keeps only in-frame clonotypes and omits some of them. The table lists over 100,000 clones, 88% of them singletons. Sample: blood. The receptors were sampled from a person aged 18 to 70 in good health.

The chain uses TRBV19 and TRBJ2-7, with 8 bases identical to TRBD2. V dropped 6 bases and J dropped 7; count of bases not matched to a gene: 14. The CDR3 runs to 15 residues. Germline V gives CDR1 LNHDA, CDR2 SQIVND (reference sequence). Here the CDR3 reads CASRRRGAGASEQYF. For the CDR3, the DNA is TGTGCCAGTAGGCGACGGGGAGCGGGAGCTTCAGAGCAGTACTTC.

This chain connects TRBV7-2 to TRBJ1-3, with TRBD1 matching over 7 bases. CDR1 is SGHTA, CDR2 FQGNSA, per germline. This CDR3 has 14 residues. Trimming at V came to 3 bases and at J to 4 bases, leaving 3 bases not matched to a gene. The chain's CDR3 is CASSFTGVGNTIYF. CDR3 nucleotide sequence: TGTGCCAGCAGCTTTACAGGGGTAGGAAACACCATATATTTT.

This chain uses TRBV4-1 with TRBJ1-4, with D perhaps TRBD1 (5 bases). CDR1 is MGHRA, CDR2 YSYEKL, per germline. The CDR3 length is 13 residues. V gave up 4 bases and J gave up 5 bases, with 8 bases separating them. The CDR3 region has the DNA TGCGCCAGCAGCCGCCGGGACAATGAAAAACTGTTTTTT. It translates to CASSRRDNEKLFF.

V gene TRBV29-1 combines with J gene TRBJ2-5, with 7 bases lining up with TRBD1. J was trimmed by 3 bases and V by 5 bases; bases with no gene match: 9. This CDR3 is built from 14 residues. In germline, CDR1 is SQVTM, CDR2 ANQGSEA. The DNA for the CDR3 is TGCAGCGTTTACGGGACAGCTGGGGAAGAGACCCAGTACTTC. Its translation is CSVYGTAGEETQYF.

This CDR3 is CASSLAQDEKLFF. CDR3 nucleotide sequence: TGTGCCAGCAGCTTAGCCCAGGATGAAAAACTGTTTTTT. The chain uses TRBV7-9 and TRBJ1-4; D remains ambiguous. Germline loops: CDR1 SEHNR, CDR2 FQNEAQ (reference sequence). The CDR3 runs to 13 residues. V was clipped by 0 bases and J by 6 bases, with 5 bases between them.

The genes are TRBV2 and TRBJ2-7; maybe TRBD2 (5 bases). The CDR3 runs to 15 residues. The V end was cut by 7 bases, the J end by 6 bases, with 22 bases between. The V gene's germline CDR1 is SNHLY and CDR2 FYNNEI. CDR3 in amino acids: CASKRQDGSTIEQYF. CDR3 bases: TGTGCCAGCAAGCGGCAAGATGGCAGCACTATCGAGCAGTACTTC. Supplemented by reference TRBV2 and TRBJ2-7, the full variable domain reads EPEVTQTPSHQVTQMGQEVILRCVPISNHLYFYWYRQILGQKVEFLVSFYNNEISEKSEIFDDQFSVERPDGSNFTLKIRSTKLEDSAMYFCASKRQDGSTIEQYFGPGTRLTVT.

The CDR3 nucleotides read TGTGCCAGCAGTGAAATGGCTGATCGGGGTGAAAAACTGTTTTTT. It encodes CASSEMADRGEKLFF. The chain uses TRBV2 and TRBJ1-4; no clear D gene. V was cut by 2 bases and J by 7 bases, with 14 bases left in between. This CDR3 has 15 amino acids. Germline CDR1 is SNHLY and CDR2 is FYNNEI.

The rearrangement links TRBV6-1 to TRBJ2-1; TRBD1 is a possible D gene (5 bases). Germline-derived CDR1 and CDR2 are MNHNS and SASEGT. The CDR3 spans 11 residues. V lost 0 bases and J lost 14, with 8 bases in between. Here the CDR3 reads CASSEATVKFF. The CDR3 DNA sequence: TGTGCCAGCAGTGAAGCGACAGTCAAGTTCTTC.

This chain joins TRBV7-8 and TRBJ2-3; D is possibly TRBD1 or TRBD2 (6 bases each). In germline, CDR1 is SGHVS, CDR2 FQNEAQ. Trimming took 8 bases from V and 6 from J, leaving 12 bases between them. The CDR3 spans 12 residues. The CDR3 DNA reads TGTGCCAGCGGGCAGGGGAGGGATACGCAGTATTTT. It codes for CASGQGRDTQYF. Using reference TRBV7-8 and TRBJ2-3 for the parts outside the CDR3, the full variable domain is GAGVSQSPRYKVAKRGQDVALRCDPISGHVSLFWYQQALGQGPEFLTYFQNEAQLDKSGLPSDRFFAERPEGSVSTLKIQRTQQEDSAVYLCASGQGRDTQYFGPGTRLTVL.

The genes are TRBV5-1 and TRBJ2-5; TRBD2 is a possible D gene (5 bases). Germline values: CDR1 SGHRS, CDR2 YFSETQ. V lost 4 bases to trimming and J lost 3 bases, with 13 bases between them. This CDR3 spans 14 amino acids. CDR3 bases: TGCGCCAGCAGCCGGGGTACCAACAAAGAGACCCAGTACTTC. This encodes CASSRGTNKETQYF.

The rearrangement joins TRBV6-1 to TRBJ1-5, with 8 bases that match TRBD1. Germline CDR1 reads MNHNS; CDR2 reads SASEGT. The CDR3 runs 15 residues. Losses at the gene ends were 5 bases for V and 4 bases for J; bases not matched to a gene: 7. The DNA of the CDR3 is TGTGCCAGCAGTAAGGACAGGGCTGGGAATCAGCCCCAGCATTTT. Amino acid sequence: CASSKDRAGNQPQHF.

Only a few counts were recorded for this clone. This sequence joins TRBV7-8 and TRBJ2-7; TRBD2 might be the D (5 bases). This CDR3 comprises 12 residues. Germline lookup yields CDR1 SGHVS and CDR2 FQNEAQ. Trimming removed 2 bases from V and 6 bases from J, with 8 bases in between. CDR3 sequence reads: CASSLLGSEQYF. The CDR3, as DNA: TGTGCCAGCAGCTTATTAGGGAGCGAGCAGTACTTC.

The V gene is TRBV28, the J gene TRBJ2-1; D uncertain. The V gene's germline CDR1 is MDHEN and CDR2 SYDVKM. The CDR3 is 14 amino acids. V lost 6 bases and J lost 2, with 11 bases in between. The CDR3 coding sequence is TGTGCCAGCAGAGATCACGGAGCCTACAATGAGCAGTTCTTC. Amino acids: CASRDHGAYNEQFF.

This clone was detected a few times. V usage is TRBV7-7 and J usage is TRBJ2-2; D remains ambiguous. Trimming took off 6 bases at V and 2 bases at J, with 4 bases between the two ends. Germline V gives CDR1 SSHAT, CDR2 FNYEAQ (reference sequence). This CDR3 comprises 12 residues. CDR3 protein: CASSDNTGELFF. The CDR3 DNA follows: TGTGCCAGCAGTGATAACACCGGGGAGCTGTTTTTT.

The gene calls are TRBV9 and TRBJ2-1; TRBD2 agrees at 9 bases. CDR1 and CDR2 (germline): SGDLS, YYNGEE. V lost 6 bases, J lost 2 bases, and 3 bases stayed unmatched. This CDR3 comprises 14 residues. For the CDR3, the DNA is TGTGCCAGCAACTTAGCGGGGGCCTACAATGAGCAGTTCTTC. This gives the protein CASNLAGAYNEQFF.

The genes are TRBV5-4 and TRBJ2-2, with D uncertain. The V gene's germline CDR1 is SGHNT and CDR2 YYREEE (reference sequence). The CDR3 sequence is 13 residues long. V lost 1 base to trimming and J lost 5 bases, with 6 bases between them. CDR3 residues: CASSLIGTGELFF. DNA for the CDR3: TGTGCCAGCAGCTTGATAGGGACCGGGGAGCTGTTTTTT.

The V call is TRBV7-9, the J call TRBJ1-5; possible D gene TRBD1, 6 bases. The CDR3 extends over 15 amino acids. The V end was cut by 3 bases, the J end by 1 base, with 10 bases between. Germline V gene data show CDR1 as SEHNR and CDR2 as FQNEAQ (reference sequence). The CDR3 protein is CASSFGGGSNQPQHF. The CDR3, as DNA: TGTGCCAGCAGCTTCGGGGGCGGAAGCAATCAGCCCCAGCATTTT.

V gene TRBV27 combines with J gene TRBJ2-1, with D possibly matching TRBD1 (6 bases). CDR3 length equals 13 residues. V lost 8 bases, J lost 7 bases, and 15 bases lay in between. Per germline, CDR1 MNHEY and CDR2 SMNVEV (reference sequence). For the CDR3, the DNA is TGTGCCAGCTTAAGACAGGCGTCAAATGAGCAGTTCTTC. Translated: CASLRQASNEQFF.

The chain is built from TRBV7-7 and TRBJ2-7, with D maybe TRBD2 (7 bases). Germline CDR1 SSHAT, CDR2 FNYEAQ (reference sequence). V lost 5 bases and J 1 base, leaving 15 bases between the germline ends. CDR3 length equals 15 residues. The CDR3 loop reads CASSRGAGESYEQYF. DNA for the CDR3: TGTGCCAGCAGCCGGGGGGCGGGAGAGTCCTACGAGCAGTACTTC.

The rearrangement links TRBV6-1 to TRBJ2-7; perhaps TRBD2 as D (5 bases). Germline V gene sequence: CDR1 MNHNS, CDR2 SASEGT. This CDR3 has 14 amino acids. Trimming took off 6 bases at V and 3 bases at J, with 15 bases between the two ends. CDR3 residues: CASRVDFSHYEQYF. The DNA of the CDR3 is TGTGCCAGCAGAGTGGACTTCTCACACTACGAGCAGTACTTC.

The chain uses TRBV11-2 and TRBJ1-5, with D unresolved. The CDR3 length is 15 residues. Germline lookup yields CDR1 SGHAT and CDR2 FQNNGV. Trimming left V 1 base short and J 4 bases short, with 11 bases between. This chain's CDR3 is CASSLGNSPNQPQHF. As DNA, the CDR3 is TGTGCCAGCAGCTTAGGGAACAGCCCAAATCAGCCCCAGCATTTT.

The chain carries TRBV5-4 and TRBJ1-1, with D perhaps matching TRBD1 (6 bases). Trimming stripped 2 bases from V and 6 bases from J, with 14 bases between. Germline lookup yields CDR1 SGHNT and CDR2 YYREEE (reference sequence). The CDR3 loop spans 14 amino acids. The CDR3 nucleotides are TGTGCCAGCAGCTTAGGGGGGGAGGTCGCTGAAGCTTTCTTT. Translated, it gives CASSLGGEVAEAFF. The variable domain in full, with the rest retrieved from reference TRBV5-4 and TRBJ1-1, is ETGVTQSPTHLIKTRGQQVTLRCSSQSGHNTVSWYQQALGQGPQFIFQYYREEENGRGNFPPRFSGLQFPNYSSELNVNALELDDSALYLCASSLGGEVAEAFFGQGTRLTVV.